The next 9 T cell receptor beta chains were all read from a single sample in a study of cytomegalovirus exposure and HLA in healthy donors. The PCR contained 60 Vbeta and 13 Jbeta primers. Profiling relied on immunoSEQ multiplex PCR, and the TCRdb table lists in-frame clones only, not all of them. The table records some 200,000 clones, just under 70% of them present only once. The specimen was PBMCs. The receptor set was obtained from a man in his forties in good health and CMV-seropositive.

The chain is built from TRBV15 and TRBJ2-7; D is uncertain. V lost 4 bases to trimming and J lost 2 bases, with 9 bases between them. From germline, CDR1 is LNHNV and CDR2 YYDKDF (reference sequence). The CDR3 consists of 13 residues. The CDR3 is CATSMEQPYEQYF. In DNA, the CDR3 is TGTGCCACCAGCATGGAACAGCCCTACGAGCAGTACTTC.

This sequence joins TRBV2 and TRBJ2-2, with 8 bases lining up with TRBD1. Germline assignment: CDR1 SNHLY and CDR2 FYNNEI. The CDR3 has 14 residues. Unmatched junction bases numbered 4, after V lost 6 bases and J lost 4 bases. The CDR3 protein is CASSADRATGELFF. The CDR3 coding sequence is TGTGCCAGCAGCGCGGACAGGGCCACCGGGGAGCTGTTTTTT.

This clone was counted between two and nine times. The V call is TRBV6-5, the J call TRBJ1-6; 9 nucleotides agree with TRBD1. The CDR3 contains 14 residues. CDR1 and CDR2 (germline): MNHEY, SVGAGI. V shed 2 bases and J 11 bases; nucleotides not matched to a gene: 4. The CDR3 bases are TGTGCCAGCAGTTACAGGGACAGGGTGCCACCCCTCCACTTT. Its protein is CASSYRDRVPPLHF.

This clone appeared a few times. The V gene is TRBV11-2, the J gene TRBJ2-5; 7 nucleotides agree with TRBD2. This CDR3 region has 17 residues. V trimming: 3 bases; J trimming: 5 bases; junction bases outside the gene matches: 15. From germline, CDR1 is SGHAT and CDR2 FQNNGV. The CDR3 nucleotides read TGTGCCAGCAGCTTGGGGGGGGTCCAGGGAGTAGGGGAGACCCAGTACTTC. It codes for CASSLGGVQGVGETQYF.

This clone came up a few times. J is TRBJ1-1 and V is TRBV5-4, with D hard to call. The V end lost 4 bases, the J end lost 3 bases, and 10 bases lay between the germline ends. Germline V lookup: CDR1 SGHNT, CDR2 YYREEE (reference sequence). The CDR3 runs to 13 residues. The CDR3 loop reads CASSPRPDTEAFF. CDR3 bases: TGTGCCAGCAGCCCGCGCCCGGACACTGAAGCTTTCTTT.

In this sample, this clone turned up once. CDR3 nucleotide sequence: TGTGCCAGCAGTTACTCGATGGTAGACCAAGAGACCCAGTACTTC. Its protein is CASSYSMVDQETQYF. The chain employs TRBV6-6 and TRBJ2-5; D is undetermined. The length of the CDR3 is 15 residues. V lost 0 bases and J lost 0, with 8 bases in between. Germline V gene data show CDR1 as MNHNY and CDR2 as SVGAGI (reference sequence).

This clone has more than one count but fewer than ten. The rearrangement links TRBV18 to TRBJ1-1; 10 bases agree with TRBD1. After removal of 3 bases from V and 4 bases from J, the junction contained 2 bases not matched to a gene. CDR1 and CDR2 (germline): KGHSH, LQKENI. This CDR3 contains 14 residues. CDR3 bases: TGTGCCAGCTCACCGACAGGGGGCATCACTGAAGCTTTCTTT. Translation: CASSPTGGITEAFF.

The chain couples TRBV4-1 to TRBJ2-2; 7 bases line up with TRBD1. V dropped 0 bases and J dropped 1; count of bases not matched to a gene: 5. Germline loops: CDR1 MGHRA, CDR2 YSYEKL. This CDR3 is built from 17 residues. The CDR3 nucleotides read TGCGCCAGCAGCCAAGATACAGGGGCTAAGAACACCGGGGAGCTGTTTTTT. Its translation: CASSQDTGAKNTGELFF.

This chain joins TRBV2 and TRBJ1-4, with D unclear. The germline CDR1 and CDR2 sequences are SNHLY and FYNNEI. The CDR3 sequence is 14 residues long. The V end lost 7 bases, the J end lost 0 bases, and 9 bases lay between the germline ends. Here the CDR3 DNA reads TGTGCCAGCACCAGACTTGCAACTAATGAAAAACTGTTTTTT. It translates to CASTRLATNEKLFF.